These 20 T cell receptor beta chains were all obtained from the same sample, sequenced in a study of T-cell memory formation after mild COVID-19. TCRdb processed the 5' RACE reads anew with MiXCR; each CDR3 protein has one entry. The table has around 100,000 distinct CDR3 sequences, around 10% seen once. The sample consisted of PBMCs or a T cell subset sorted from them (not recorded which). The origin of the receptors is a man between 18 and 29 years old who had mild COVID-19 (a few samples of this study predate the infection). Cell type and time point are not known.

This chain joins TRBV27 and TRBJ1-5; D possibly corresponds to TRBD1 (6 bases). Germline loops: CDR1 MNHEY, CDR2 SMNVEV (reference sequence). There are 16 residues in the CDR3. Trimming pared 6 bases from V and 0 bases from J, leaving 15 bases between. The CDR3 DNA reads TGTGCCAGCAGCGCCCAACAGGGCCATAGCAATCAGCCCCAGCATTTT. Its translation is CASSAQQGHSNQPQHF.

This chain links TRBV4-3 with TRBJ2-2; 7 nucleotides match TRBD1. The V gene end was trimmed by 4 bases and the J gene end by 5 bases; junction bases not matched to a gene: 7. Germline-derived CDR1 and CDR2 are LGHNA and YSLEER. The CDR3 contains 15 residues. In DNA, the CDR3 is TGCGCCAGCAGCCCCGACCCAGGGGGAACCGGGGAGCTGTTTTTT. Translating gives CASSPDPGGTGELFF.

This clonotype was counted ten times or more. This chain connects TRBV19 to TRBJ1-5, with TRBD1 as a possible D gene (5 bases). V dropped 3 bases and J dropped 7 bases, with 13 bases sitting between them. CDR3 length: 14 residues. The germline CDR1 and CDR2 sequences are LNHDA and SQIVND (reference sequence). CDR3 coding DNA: TGTGCCAGTAGTATCACCGGGGGTAGGCAGCCCCAGCATTTT. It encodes CASSITGGRQPQHF.

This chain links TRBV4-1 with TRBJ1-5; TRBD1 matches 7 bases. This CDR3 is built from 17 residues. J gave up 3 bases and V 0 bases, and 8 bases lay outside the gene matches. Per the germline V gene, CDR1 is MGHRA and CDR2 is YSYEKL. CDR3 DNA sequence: TGCGCCAGCAGCCAAGATCGGCGACAGGGAGTCAATCAGCCCCAGCATTTT. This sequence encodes CASSQDRRQGVNQPQHF.

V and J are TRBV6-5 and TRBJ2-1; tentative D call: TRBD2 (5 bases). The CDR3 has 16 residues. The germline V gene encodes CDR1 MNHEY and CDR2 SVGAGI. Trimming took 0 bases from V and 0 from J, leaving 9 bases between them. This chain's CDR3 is CASSYSSGSSYNEQFF. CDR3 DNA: TGTGCCAGCAGTTACTCGTCGGGGAGCTCCTACAATGAGCAGTTCTTC.

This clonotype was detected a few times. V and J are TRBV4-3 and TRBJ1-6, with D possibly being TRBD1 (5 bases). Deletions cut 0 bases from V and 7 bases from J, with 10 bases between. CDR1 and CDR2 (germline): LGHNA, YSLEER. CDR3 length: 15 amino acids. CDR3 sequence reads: CASSQESGLNSPLHF. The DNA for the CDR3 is TGCGCCAGCAGCCAAGAGTCGGGGCTAAATTCACCCCTCCACTTT.

The CDR3 DNA is TGTGCCGGGGGGGCCTGGGGTACTGAAGCTTTCTTT. Its translation is CAGGAWGTEAFF. This rearrangement joins TRBV28 to TRBJ1-1; weak D call: TRBD1 (6 bases). With 11 bases removed from V and 5 bases from J, the gap between germline ends came to 15 bases. The CDR3 extends over 12 amino acids. Germline CDR1 reads MDHEN; CDR2 reads SYDVKM.

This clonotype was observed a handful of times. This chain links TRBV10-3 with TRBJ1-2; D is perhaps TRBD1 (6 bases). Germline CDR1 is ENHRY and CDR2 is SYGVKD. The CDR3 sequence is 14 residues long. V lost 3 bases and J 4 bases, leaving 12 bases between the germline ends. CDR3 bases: TGTGCCATCAGTGACCAAAGACAGGTCTATGGCTACACCTTC. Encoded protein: CAISDQRQVYGYTF.

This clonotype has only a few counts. The CDR3 region is CASSYSFATNEKLFF. The CDR3 DNA reads TGTGCCAGCAGTTACTCGTTCGCAACTAATGAAAAACTGTTTTTT. The V and J genes are TRBV6-5 and TRBJ1-4; D is ambiguous. There are 15 residues in the CDR3. Trimming took 0 bases from V and 0 from J, leaving 5 bases between them. Germline V gene sequence: CDR1 MNHEY, CDR2 SVGAGI.

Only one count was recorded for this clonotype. The CDR3 region is CASGRQGAVGANVLTF. The CDR3 bases are TGTGCTAGTGGGAGACAGGGGGCCGTGGGGGCCAACGTCCTGACTTTC. The chain employs TRBV12-5 and TRBJ2-6, with 10 bases that match TRBD1. Germline CDR1 and CDR2: LGHNT and FRNRAP. CDR3 length equals 16 residues. Trimming cost V 6 bases and J 4 bases; bases outside gene matches: 6.

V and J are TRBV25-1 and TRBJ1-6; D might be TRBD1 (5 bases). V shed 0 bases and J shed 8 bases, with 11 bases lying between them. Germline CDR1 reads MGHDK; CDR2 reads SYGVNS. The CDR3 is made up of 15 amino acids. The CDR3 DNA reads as TGTGCCAGCAGTGAATATCAGGGAGGGGATTCACCCCTCCACTTT. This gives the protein CASSEYQGGDSPLHF.

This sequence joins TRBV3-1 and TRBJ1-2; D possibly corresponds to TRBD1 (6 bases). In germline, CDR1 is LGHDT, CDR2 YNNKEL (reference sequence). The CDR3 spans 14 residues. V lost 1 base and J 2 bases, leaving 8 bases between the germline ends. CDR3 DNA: TGTGCCAGCAGCCAAGCAGGGGTCAACTATGGCTACACCTTC. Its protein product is CASSQAGVNYGYTF.

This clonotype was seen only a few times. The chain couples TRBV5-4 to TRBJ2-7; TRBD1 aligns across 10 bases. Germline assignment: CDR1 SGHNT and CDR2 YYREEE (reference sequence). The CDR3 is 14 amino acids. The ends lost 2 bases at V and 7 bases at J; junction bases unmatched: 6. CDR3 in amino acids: CASSLWGTGEEQYV. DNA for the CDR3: TGTGCCAGCAGCTTATGGGGGACAGGGGAGGAGCAGTACGTC.

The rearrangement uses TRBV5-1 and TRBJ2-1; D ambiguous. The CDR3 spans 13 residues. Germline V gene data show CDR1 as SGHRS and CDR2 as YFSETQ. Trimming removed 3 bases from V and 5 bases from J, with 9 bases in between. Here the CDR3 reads CASSSGPDNEQFF. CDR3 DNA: TGCGCCAGCAGCTCCGGGCCCGACAATGAGCAGTTCTTC.

This chain's CDR3 is CASSTGLHTDTQYF. DNA for the CDR3: TGTGCCAGCAGTACGGGACTCCACACAGATACGCAGTATTTT. V usage is TRBV28 and J usage is TRBJ2-3; a possible D gene is TRBD2 (6 bases). Germline CDR1 MDHEN, CDR2 SYDVKM. V lost 5 bases to trimming and J lost 2 bases, with 11 bases between them. The CDR3 is made up of 14 amino acids.

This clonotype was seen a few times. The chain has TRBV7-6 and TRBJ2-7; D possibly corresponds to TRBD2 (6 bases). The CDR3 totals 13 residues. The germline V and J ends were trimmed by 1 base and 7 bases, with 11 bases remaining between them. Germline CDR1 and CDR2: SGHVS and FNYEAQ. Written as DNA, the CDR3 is TGTGCCAGCAGCTTAGGGGAGGATGGGGAGCAGTACGTC. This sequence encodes CASSLGEDGEQYV.

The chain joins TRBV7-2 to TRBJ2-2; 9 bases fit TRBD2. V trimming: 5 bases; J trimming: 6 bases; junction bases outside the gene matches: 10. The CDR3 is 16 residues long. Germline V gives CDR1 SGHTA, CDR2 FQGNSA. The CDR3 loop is CASSPGLADTAGELFF. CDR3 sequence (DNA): TGTGCCAGCAGCCCGGGACTAGCCGATACCGCCGGGGAGCTGTTTTTT.

CDR3 coding DNA: TGTGCCAGCAGTGGTATTCAGGGGTCTAACTATGGCTACACCTTC. Translation gives CASSGIQGSNYGYTF. V gene TRBV2 combines with J gene TRBJ1-2; maybe TRBD1 (6 bases). Germline loops: CDR1 SNHLY, CDR2 FYNNEI. V lost 4 bases to trimming and J lost 0 bases, with 12 bases between them. CDR3 length: 15 residues.

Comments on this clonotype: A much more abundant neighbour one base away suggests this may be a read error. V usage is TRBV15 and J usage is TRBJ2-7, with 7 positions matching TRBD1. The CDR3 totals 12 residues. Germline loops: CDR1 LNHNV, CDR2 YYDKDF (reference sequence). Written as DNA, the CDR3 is TGTGCCACCAGCAGAAACAGGGGCGAGCAGTGCTTC. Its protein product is CATSRNRGEQCF.

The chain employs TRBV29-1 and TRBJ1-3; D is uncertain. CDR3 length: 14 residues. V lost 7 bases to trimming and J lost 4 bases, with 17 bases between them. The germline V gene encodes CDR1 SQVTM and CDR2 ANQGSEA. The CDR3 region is CSAATGGPGNTIYF. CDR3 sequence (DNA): TGCAGCGCAGCTACGGGTGGGCCAGGAAACACCATATATTTT.